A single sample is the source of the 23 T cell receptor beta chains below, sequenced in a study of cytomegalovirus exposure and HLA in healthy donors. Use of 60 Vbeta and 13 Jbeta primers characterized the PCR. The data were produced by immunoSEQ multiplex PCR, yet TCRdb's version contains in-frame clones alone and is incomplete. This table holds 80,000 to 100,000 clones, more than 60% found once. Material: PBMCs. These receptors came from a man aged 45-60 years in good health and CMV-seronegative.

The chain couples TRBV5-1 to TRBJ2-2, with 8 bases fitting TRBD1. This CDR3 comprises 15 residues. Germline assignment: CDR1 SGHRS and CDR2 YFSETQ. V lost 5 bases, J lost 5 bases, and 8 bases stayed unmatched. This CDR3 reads CASRRQGQLTGELFF. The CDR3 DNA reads TGCGCCAGCAGGAGACAGGGGCAATTAACCGGGGAGCTGTTTTTT.

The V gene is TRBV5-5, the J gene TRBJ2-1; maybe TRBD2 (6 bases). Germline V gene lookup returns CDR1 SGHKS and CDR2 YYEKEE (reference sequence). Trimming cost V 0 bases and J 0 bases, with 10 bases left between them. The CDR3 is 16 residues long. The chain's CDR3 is CASSLVEGSSYNEQFF. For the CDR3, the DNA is TGTGCCAGCAGCTTGGTGGAGGGGAGCTCCTACAATGAGCAGTTCTTC.

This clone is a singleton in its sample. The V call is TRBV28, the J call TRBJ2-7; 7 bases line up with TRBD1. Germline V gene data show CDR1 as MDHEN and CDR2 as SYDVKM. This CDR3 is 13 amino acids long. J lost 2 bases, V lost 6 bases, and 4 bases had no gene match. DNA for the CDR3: TGTGCCAGCAGCCCGACAGGGACCTACGAGCAGTACTTC. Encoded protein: CASSPTGTYEQYF.

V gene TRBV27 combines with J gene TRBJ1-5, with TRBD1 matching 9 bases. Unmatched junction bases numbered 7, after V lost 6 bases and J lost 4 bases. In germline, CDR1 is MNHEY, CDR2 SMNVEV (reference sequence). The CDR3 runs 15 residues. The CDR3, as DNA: TGTGCCAGCAGCTTTACTGGACAGGGGAATCAGCCCCAGCATTTT. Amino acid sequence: CASSFTGQGNQPQHF.

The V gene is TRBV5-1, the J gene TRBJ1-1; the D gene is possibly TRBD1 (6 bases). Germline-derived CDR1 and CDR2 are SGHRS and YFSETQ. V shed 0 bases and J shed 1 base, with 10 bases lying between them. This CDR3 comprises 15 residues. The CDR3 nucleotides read TGCGCCAGCAGCTTGGCCAGGGGTACGAACACTGAAGCTTTCTTT. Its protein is CASSLARGTNTEAFF.

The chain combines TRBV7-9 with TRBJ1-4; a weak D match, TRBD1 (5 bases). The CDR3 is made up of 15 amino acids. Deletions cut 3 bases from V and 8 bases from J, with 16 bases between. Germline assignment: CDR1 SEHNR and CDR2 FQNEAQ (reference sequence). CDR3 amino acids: CASSLGGVGLEKLFF. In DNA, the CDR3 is TGTGCCAGCAGCTTGGGGGGAGTCGGTTTGGAAAAACTGTTTTTT.

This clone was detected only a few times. The CDR3 is CASSYSTAAEQYF. The CDR3 DNA reads TGTGCCAGCAGTTACTCGACAGCCGCCGAGCAGTACTTC. J is TRBJ2-7 and V is TRBV6-5; D is possibly TRBD1 (5 bases). Deletions cut 0 bases from V and 6 bases from J, with 9 bases between. Germline lookup yields CDR1 MNHEY and CDR2 SVGAGI. This CDR3 region has 13 residues.

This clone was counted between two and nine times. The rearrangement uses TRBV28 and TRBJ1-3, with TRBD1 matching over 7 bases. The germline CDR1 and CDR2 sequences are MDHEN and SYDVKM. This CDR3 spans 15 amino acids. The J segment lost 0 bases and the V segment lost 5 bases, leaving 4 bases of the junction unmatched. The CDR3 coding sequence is TGTGCCAGCAGTACACAGGGGTCCTCTGGAAACACCATATATTTT. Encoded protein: CASSTQGSSGNTIYF.

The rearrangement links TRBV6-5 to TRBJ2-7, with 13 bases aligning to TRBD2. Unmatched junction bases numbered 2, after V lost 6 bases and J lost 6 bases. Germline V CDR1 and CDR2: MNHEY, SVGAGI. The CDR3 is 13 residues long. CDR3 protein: CASRTSGRPEQYF. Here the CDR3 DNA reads TGTGCCAGCAGGACTAGCGGGAGGCCCGAGCAGTACTTC.

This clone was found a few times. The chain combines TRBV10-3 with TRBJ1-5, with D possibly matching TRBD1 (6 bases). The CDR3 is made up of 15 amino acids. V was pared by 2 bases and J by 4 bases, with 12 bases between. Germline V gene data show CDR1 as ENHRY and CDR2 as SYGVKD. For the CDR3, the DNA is TGTGCCATCAGTGAGAAGGACAGCATTAATCAGCCCCAGCATTTT. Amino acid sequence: CAISEKDSINQPQHF.

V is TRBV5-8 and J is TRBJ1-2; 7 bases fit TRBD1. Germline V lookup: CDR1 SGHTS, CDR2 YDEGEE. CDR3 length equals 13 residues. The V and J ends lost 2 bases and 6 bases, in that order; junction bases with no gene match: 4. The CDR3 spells CASSLTGVDGYTF. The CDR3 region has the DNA TGTGCCAGCAGCTTAACAGGGGTTGATGGCTACACCTTC.

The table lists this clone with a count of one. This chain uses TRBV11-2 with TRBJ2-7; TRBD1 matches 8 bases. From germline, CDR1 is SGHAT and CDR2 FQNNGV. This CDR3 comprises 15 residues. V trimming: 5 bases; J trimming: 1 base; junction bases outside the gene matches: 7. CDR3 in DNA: TGTGCCAGCAGCCTCGACAGGGGCGGTTCCTACGAGCAGTACTTC. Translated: CASSLDRGGSYEQYF.

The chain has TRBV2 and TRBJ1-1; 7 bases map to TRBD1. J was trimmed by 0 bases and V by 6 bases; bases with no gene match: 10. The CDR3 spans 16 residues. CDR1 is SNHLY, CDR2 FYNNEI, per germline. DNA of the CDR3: TGTGCCAGCAGCGCGCGAGGGGGCCGGGTGAACACTGAAGCTTTCTTT. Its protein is CASSARGGRVNTEAFF.

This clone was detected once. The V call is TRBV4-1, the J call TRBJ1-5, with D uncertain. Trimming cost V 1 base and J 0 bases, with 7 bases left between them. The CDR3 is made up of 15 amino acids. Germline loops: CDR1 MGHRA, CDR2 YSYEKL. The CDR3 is CASSQAQNSNQPQHF. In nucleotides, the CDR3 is TGCGCCAGCAGCCAAGCACAGAATAGCAATCAGCCCCAGCATTTT.

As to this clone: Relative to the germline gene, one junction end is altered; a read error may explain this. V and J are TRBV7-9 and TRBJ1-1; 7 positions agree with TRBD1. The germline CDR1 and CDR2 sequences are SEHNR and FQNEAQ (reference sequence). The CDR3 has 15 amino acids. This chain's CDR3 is CSSSLGDRVGAEAFF. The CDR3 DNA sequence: TGTTCCAGCAGCTTGGGCGACAGGGTGGGCGCTGAAGCTTTCTTT. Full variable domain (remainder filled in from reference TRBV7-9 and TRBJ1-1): DTGVSQNPRHKITKRGQNVTFRCDPISEHNRLYWYRQTLGQGPEFLTYFQNEAQLEKSRLLSDRFSAERPKGSFSTLEIQRTEQGDSAMYLCSSSLGDRVGAEAFFGQGTRLTVV.

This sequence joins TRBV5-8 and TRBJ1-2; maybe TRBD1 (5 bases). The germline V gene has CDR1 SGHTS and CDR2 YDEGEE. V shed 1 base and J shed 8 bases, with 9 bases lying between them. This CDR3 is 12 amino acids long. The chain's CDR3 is CASSLSRGGYTF. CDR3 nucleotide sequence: TGTGCCAGCAGCTTGTCTAGGGGCGGCTACACCTTC. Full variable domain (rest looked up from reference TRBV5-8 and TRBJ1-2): EAGVTQSPTHLIKTRGQQATLRCSPISGHTSVYWYQQALGLGLQFLLWYDEGEERNRGNFPPRFSGRQFPNYSSELNVNALELEDSALYLCASSLSRGGYTFGSGTRLTVV.

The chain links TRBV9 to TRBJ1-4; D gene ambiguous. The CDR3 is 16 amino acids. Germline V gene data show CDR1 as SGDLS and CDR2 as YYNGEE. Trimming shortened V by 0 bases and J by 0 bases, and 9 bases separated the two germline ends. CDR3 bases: TGTGCCAGCAGCGTAGGTGCCACTTCAACTAATGAAAAACTGTTTTTT. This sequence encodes CASSVGATSTNEKLFF.

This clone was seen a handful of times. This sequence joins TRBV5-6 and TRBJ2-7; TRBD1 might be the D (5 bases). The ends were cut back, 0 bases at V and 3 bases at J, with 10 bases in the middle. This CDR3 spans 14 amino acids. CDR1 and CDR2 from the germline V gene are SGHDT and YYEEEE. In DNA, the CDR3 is TGTGCCAGCAGCTTGGGGGGCACCTACTACGAGCAGTACTTC. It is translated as CASSLGGTYYEQYF.

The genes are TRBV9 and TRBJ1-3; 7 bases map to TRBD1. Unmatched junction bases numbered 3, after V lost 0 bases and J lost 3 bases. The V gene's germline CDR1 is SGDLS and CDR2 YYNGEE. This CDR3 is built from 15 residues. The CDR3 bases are TGTGCCAGCAGCGTAGTGGGACAGAGTGGAAACACCATATATTTT. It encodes CASSVVGQSGNTIYF.

CDR3 coding DNA: TGTACTAGCAGCTTAGCGCAGGGGACGCTCCAAGAGACCCAGTACTTC. Protein sequence: CTSSLAQGTLQETQYF. V gene TRBV7-7 combines with J gene TRBJ2-5; either TRBD1 or TRBD2 may supply D (6 bases each). Germline CDR1 and CDR2: SSHAT and FNYEAQ (reference sequence). The CDR3 totals 16 residues. The entire variable domain, with the rest obtained from reference TRBV7-7 and TRBJ2-5, is as follows: GAGVSQSPRYKVTKRGQDVTLRCDPISSHATLYWYQQALGQGPEFLTYFNYEAQPDKSGLPSDRFSAERPEGSISTLTIQRTEQRDSAMYRCTSSLAQGTLQETQYFGPGTRLLVL.

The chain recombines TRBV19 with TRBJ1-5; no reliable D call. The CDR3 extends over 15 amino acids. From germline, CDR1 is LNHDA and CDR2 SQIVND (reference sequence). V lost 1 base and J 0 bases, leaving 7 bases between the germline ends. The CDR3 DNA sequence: TGTGCCAGTAGTATAGGGGCTTATAGCAATCAGCCCCAGCATTTT. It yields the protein CASSIGAYSNQPQHF.

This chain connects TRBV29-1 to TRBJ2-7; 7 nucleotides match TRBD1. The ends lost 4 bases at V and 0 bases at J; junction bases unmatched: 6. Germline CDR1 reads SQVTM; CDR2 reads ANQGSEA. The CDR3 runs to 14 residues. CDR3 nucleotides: TGCAGCGTTGCTACAGGGGCCACCTCCTACGAGCAGTACTTC. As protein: CSVATGATSYEQYF.

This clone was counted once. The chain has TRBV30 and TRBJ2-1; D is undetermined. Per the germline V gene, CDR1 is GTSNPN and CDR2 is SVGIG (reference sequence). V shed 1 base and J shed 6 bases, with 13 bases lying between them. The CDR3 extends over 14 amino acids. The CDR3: CAWSDGLLGNEQFF. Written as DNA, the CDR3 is TGTGCCTGGAGTGACGGGTTATTAGGCAATGAGCAGTTCTTC.